The next 24 T cell receptor beta chains were all read from a single sample in a study of molecular identifiers for immune sequencing clone quantification. TCRdb re-called the PCR reads with MiXCR, one entry per CDR3 protein. The sample carries about 320,000 distinct CDR3 sequences, roughly a fifth recorded once. Source material: naive CD8+ T cells from blood, with Jurkat cell RNA spiked in. Documented subset: FACS-sorted CD8+CD4-CCR7+CD45RA+ naive T cells. These receptors came from a human donor in good health. Some libraries in this study had Jurkat cell RNA spiked in.

This clonotype appeared many times. The chain recombines TRBV6-5 with TRBJ2-1; D call uncertain. The CDR3 extends over 15 amino acids. Germline CDR1 MNHEY, CDR2 SVGAGI. Trimming took off 6 bases at V and 5 bases at J, with 17 bases between the two ends. The CDR3 here is CASREFWLGDNEQFF. CDR3 nucleotide sequence: TGTGCCAGCAGGGAATTTTGGTTAGGAGACAATGAGCAGTTCTTC.

This clonotype occurred many times. V usage is TRBV7-6 and J usage is TRBJ1-4, with 7 nucleotides matching TRBD1. In germline, CDR1 is SGHVS, CDR2 FNYEAQ. The V segment lost 4 bases and the J segment 8 bases; nucleotides outside the gene matches: 10. The CDR3 has 15 residues. The CDR3 region is CASSSRQGSEEKLFF. The CDR3 coding sequence is TGTGCCAGCAGCTCAAGACAGGGAAGCGAGGAAAAACTGTTTTTT.

Ten or more counts support this clonotype. The V and J genes are TRBV5-1 and TRBJ2-7, with 8 bases aligning to TRBD1. V lost 3 bases, J lost 6 bases, and 8 bases stayed unmatched. The CDR3 consists of 14 residues. Looked up from germline, CDR1 is SGHRS and CDR2 is YFSETQ. CDR3 DNA sequence: TGCGCCAGCAGCTCGCTCAGGGGGCCACCCGAGCAGTACTTC. This codes for CASSSLRGPPEQYF.

Worth noting for this clonotype: Given a much more abundant clone one base away, this may be a read error. This chain connects TRBV7-9 to TRBJ1-1; D is uncertain. Looked up from germline, CDR1 is SEHNR and CDR2 is FQNEAQ (reference sequence). This CDR3 comprises 12 residues. V was shortened by 5 bases and J by 6 bases, with 10 bases between the two germline ends. The CDR3 protein is CASSMDGPEAFF. For the CDR3, the DNA is TGTGCCAGCAGCATGGACGGTCCTGAAGCTTTCTTT.

This clonotype was seen repeatedly, ten times or more. The CDR3 bases are TGTGCCAGCAGTCCGGCGGCCCGCGCAGATACGCAGTATTTT. It specifies CASSPAARADTQYF. J is TRBJ2-3 and V is TRBV2; D unclear. With 5 bases removed from V and 4 bases from J, the gap between germline ends came to 13 bases. The CDR3 sequence is 14 residues long. CDR1 and CDR2 (germline): SNHLY, FYNNEI.

Concerning this clonotype itself: This sequence may be a read error, since a much larger clone differs from it by one base. The genes are TRBV29-1 and TRBJ2-3, with 7 bases fitting TRBD2. V lost 0 bases, J lost 4 bases, and 13 bases stayed unmatched. This CDR3 has 17 amino acids. The germline gives CDR1 SQVTM, CDR2 ANQGSEA. CDR3 in DNA: TGCAGCGTTGAAGATCCGTTTGACAGAACTAGCGCAGATACGCAGTATTTT. It translates to CSVEDPFDRTSADTQYF.

This clonotype was found once. The rearrangement uses TRBV15 and TRBJ2-3; tentatively, D is TRBD2 (6 bases). The CDR3 consists of 14 residues. Trimming removed 6 bases from V and 0 bases from J, with 10 bases in between. The germline gives CDR1 LNHNV, CDR2 YYDKDF (reference sequence). The CDR3 loop is CATSGLASTDTQYF. Written as DNA, the CDR3 is TGTGCCACCAGTGGGCTAGCGAGCACAGATACGCAGTATTTT.

V and J are TRBV10-3 and TRBJ1-6, with D possibly matching TRBD1 (5 bases). The V end was cut by 3 bases, the J end by 8 bases, with 11 bases between. Germline V gene data show CDR1 as ENHRY and CDR2 as SYGVKD. The CDR3 has 14 amino acids. The CDR3 reads CAISEGQGYSPLHF. CDR3 nucleotides: TGTGCCATCAGTGAAGGCCAGGGTTATTCACCCCTCCACTTT.

To note about this clonotype: A single base separates this from a much larger clone, so it may be a read error. This chain links TRBV7-9 with TRBJ2-3; D is undetermined. Germline V CDR1 and CDR2: SEHNR, FQNEAQ (reference sequence). CDR3 size: 16 residues. CDR3 protein: CACSPRDQVGTDTQYF. The DNA of the CDR3 is TGTGCCTGCAGCCCCCGAGATCAGGTCGGCACAGATACGCAGTATTTT.

This clonotype was counted at least ten times. This chain links TRBV28 with TRBJ2-7; TRBD1 matches 8 bases. The V gene's germline CDR1 is MDHEN and CDR2 SYDVKM. The J segment lost 2 bases and the V segment lost 4 bases, leaving 10 bases of the junction unmatched. The CDR3 sequence is 16 residues long. The CDR3 DNA reads as TGTGCCAGCAGTTCTATAAGGACAGGGACCACCTACGAGCAGTACTTC. Translated: CASSSIRTGTTYEQYF. The full variable domain, completed using reference TRBV28 and TRBJ2-7, is DVKVTQSSRYLVKRTGEKVFLECVQDMDHENMFWYRQDPGLGLRLIYFSYDVKMKEKGDIPEGYSVSREKKERFSLILESASTNQTSMYLCASSSIRTGTTYEQYFGPGTRLTVT.

This clonotype was counted ten times or more. This sequence joins TRBV12-3 or TRBV12-4 and TRBJ1-4; D gene ambiguous. V was shortened by 3 bases and J by 6 bases, with 17 bases between the two germline ends. This CDR3 has 16 amino acids. The CDR3 loop reads CASSFSGRQDYEKLFF. CDR3 coding DNA: TGTGCCAGCAGTTTTTCGGGTCGGCAGGATTATGAAAAACTGTTTTTT.

The sample holds a few counts of this clonotype. The rearrangement links TRBV7-9 to TRBJ2-5; TRBD2 matches 12 bases. CDR3 size: 15 residues. V was clipped by 8 bases and J by 5 bases; unmatched bases: 9. The V gene's germline CDR1 is SEHNR and CDR2 FQNEAQ (reference sequence). This CDR3 reads CASGLAGGPLETQYF. In nucleotides, the CDR3 is TGTGCCAGCGGCCTAGCGGGAGGGCCTTTGGAGACCCAGTACTTC. Looking up the rest from reference TRBV7-9 and TRBJ2-5 gives the full variable domain: DTGVSQNPRHKITKRGQNVTFRCDPISEHNRLYWYRQTLGQGPEFLTYFQNEAQLEKSRLLSDRFSAERPKGSFSTLEIQRTEQGDSAMYLCASGLAGGPLETQYFGPGTRLLVL.

Concerning this clonotype itself: This could be a read error, since a much larger clone is one nucleotide away. This chain connects TRBV6-5 to TRBJ2-5, with TRBD1 as a possible D gene (5 bases). Germline values: CDR1 MNHEY, CDR2 SVGAGI. The CDR3 contains 14 residues. Trimming left V 1 base short and J 7 bases short, with 13 bases between. CDR3 residues: CASSYWQGLGTQYF. CDR3 nucleotide sequence: TGTGCCAGCAGTTACTGGCAGGGATTAGGGACCCAGTACTTC.

Comments on this clonotype: A much more abundant neighbour one base away suggests this may be a read error. This rearrangement joins TRBV2 to TRBJ1-2, with D possibly matching TRBD1 (5 bases). The CDR3 is 13 amino acids. The germline V gene encodes CDR1 SNHLY and CDR2 FYNNEI. Here the CDR3 DNA reads TGTGCCGGCAGTGAAGGAGGGGACTATGGCTACACCTTC. It encodes CAGSEGGDYGYTF.

This clonotype has ten or more counts. The rearrangement links TRBV28 to TRBJ2-5; D call uncertain. The CDR3 is made up of 11 amino acids. Trimming removed 4 bases from V and 3 bases from J, with 3 bases in between. Per the germline V gene, CDR1 is MDHEN and CDR2 is SYDVKM. This chain's CDR3 is CASSSEETQYF. In DNA form, the CDR3 reads TGTGCCAGCAGTTCTGAAGAGACCCAGTACTTC.

This rearrangement joins TRBV19 to TRBJ2-2; D possibly matches TRBD1 or TRBD2 (5 bases each). The V end was cut by 8 bases, the J end by 6 bases, with 7 bases between. This CDR3 has 11 residues. Germline V gene data show CDR1 as LNHDA and CDR2 as SQIVND (reference sequence). CDR3 bases: TGTGCCAGTGGGACCGCCGGGGAGCTGTTTTTT. This sequence encodes CASGTAGELFF.

This clonotype has at least ten counts. The chain joins TRBV4-3 to TRBJ2-1; either TRBD1 or TRBD2 may supply D (5 bases each). The V gene's germline CDR1 is LGHNA and CDR2 YSLEER. The CDR3 has 17 amino acids. V was clipped by 1 base and J by 4 bases, with 17 bases between them. The CDR3 DNA is TGCGCCAGCAGCCAAGGTATTACCGGGACGTCGTACAATGAGCAGTTCTTC. This sequence encodes CASSQGITGTSYNEQFF.

This sequence joins TRBV11-2 and TRBJ2-7; no clear D gene. The CDR3 loop spans 13 amino acids. Germline CDR1 and CDR2: SGHAT and FQNNGV. V shed 1 base and J shed 6 bases, with 10 bases lying between them. The DNA of the CDR3 is TGTGCCAGCAGCTTAGCTCCCGGAATCGAGCAGTACTTC. Protein product: CASSLAPGIEQYF.

This clonotype was counted at least ten times. The chain joins TRBV7-2 to TRBJ1-1, with 7 positions matching TRBD1. After removal of 3 bases from V and 4 bases from J, the junction contained 5 bases not matched to a gene. Germline CDR1 reads SGHTA; CDR2 reads FQGNSA. The CDR3 is made up of 14 amino acids. The CDR3 sequence is CASSFLRDSTEAFF. CDR3 nucleotide sequence: TGTGCCAGCAGCTTTTTAAGGGACAGCACTGAAGCTTTCTTT.

This clonotype has more than one count but fewer than ten. V and J are TRBV4-1 and TRBJ1-4, with D unresolved. CDR1 MGHRA and CDR2 YSYEKL come from the germline V gene. V was pared by 2 bases and J by 4 bases, with 11 bases between. This CDR3 contains 15 residues. CDR3 coding DNA: TGCGCCAGCAGCCAACCAAGACAAGTTAATGAAAAACTGTTTTTT. Translated: CASSQPRQVNEKLFF.

This clonotype was observed a few times. This sequence joins TRBV6-2 or TRBV6-3 and TRBJ2-3; 8 nucleotides align to TRBD1. J gave up 2 bases and V 5 bases, and 6 bases lay outside the gene matches. The CDR3 sequence is 15 residues long. CDR1 is MNHEY and CDR2 is SVGEGT in the germline V gene. CDR3 nucleotides: TGTGCCAGCAGTCAGGGACAGGCTTTCACAGATACGCAGTATTTT. It codes for CASSQGQAFTDTQYF.

Worth noting for this clonotype: A much more abundant neighbour one base away suggests this may be a read error. The CDR3 DNA reads TGCGCCAGCAGTCAACGCAGGGGGGGTGATTCTCTGCCCCAGCATTTT. It specifies CASSQRRGGDSLPQHF. This chain links TRBV4-1 with TRBJ1-5; TRBD1 agrees at 7 bases. Germline trimming cut 6 bases from V and 9 bases from J; bases unmatched to any gene: 17. Germline CDR1 is MGHRA and CDR2 is YSYEKL. CDR3 length: 16 residues.

This clonotype was counted many times. V is TRBV28 and J is TRBJ2-5; D unresolved. Germline V gene data show CDR1 as MDHEN and CDR2 as SYDVKM. The germline V and J ends were trimmed by 1 base and 2 bases, with 8 bases remaining between them. CDR3 size: 14 residues. CDR3 in DNA: TGTGCCAGCAGTTTATATGCAGAACAAGAGACCCAGTACTTC. The encoded protein is CASSLYAEQETQYF.

This clonotype was observed many times. The V gene is TRBV2, the J gene TRBJ2-2; D gene unclear. This CDR3 has 15 amino acids. Germline assignment: CDR1 SNHLY and CDR2 FYNNEI. V gave up 1 base and J gave up 1 base, with 7 bases separating them. CDR3 sequence reads: CASSEGRQNTGELFF. As DNA, the CDR3 is TGTGCCAGCAGTGAAGGGCGGCAGAACACCGGGGAGCTGTTTTTT.